This TCR beta chain was sequenced during a study of siplizumab effects on memory and regulatory T cells. Sequenced by immunoSEQ multiplex PCR; TCRdb stores in-frame clones only, minus some. The sample carries about 120,000 clones, just under 95% recorded once. V lost 1 base and J lost 9; bases outside the gene matches: 4. Germline lookup yields CDR1 SGHTA and CDR2 FQGTGA. This CDR3 has 14 amino acids. Input material: CD4+ T cells sorted from blood. This TCR came from a human donor in good health. The chain recombines TRBV7-3 with TRBJ2-1; 9 bases line up with TRBD2. CDR3 loop: CASSLMPSGIEQFF. DNA for the CDR3: TGTGCCAGCAGCTTAATGCCTAGCGGGATTGAGCAGTTCTTC.